The present entry profiles one T cell receptor beta chain with its context. Its cognate antigen is unknown. Sequencing libraries made from TCR beta cDNA carried unique molecular identifiers. TCRdb reanalysed the PCR reads using MiXCR and keeps one entry per CDR3 protein. This repertoire shows about 430,000 distinct CDR3 sequences, 30% to 40% found once; its top ten account for under 9%. This entry comes from a study of post-analysis software for immune sequencing data. Findings and caveats of the study: Roughly 5 TRBV segments were significantly more frequent in patients than in controls. TRBV5-6, TRBV5-1 and TRBV20-1 were among these segments.

Germline V CDR1 and CDR2: SGHRS, YFSETQ. V lost 4 bases, J lost 4 bases, and 13 bases lay in between. The CDR3 is 14 residues long. This receptor was obtained from a girl under 10 years old with multiple sclerosis. This sequence joins TRBV5-1 and TRBJ2-3, with D tentatively TRBD1 (5 bases). Sequenced: blood. The CDR3 loop reads CASSARVVPDTQYF. CDR3 bases: TGCGCCAGCAGCGCCAGGGTTGTACCAGATACGCAGTATTTT. Full variable domain (missing parts from reference TRBV5-1 and TRBJ2-3): KAGVTQTPRYLIKTRGQQVTLSCSPISGHRSVSWYQQTPGQGLQFLFEYFSETQRNKGNFPGRFSGRQFSNSRSEMNVSTLELGDSALYLCASSARVVPDTQYFGPGTRLTVL.